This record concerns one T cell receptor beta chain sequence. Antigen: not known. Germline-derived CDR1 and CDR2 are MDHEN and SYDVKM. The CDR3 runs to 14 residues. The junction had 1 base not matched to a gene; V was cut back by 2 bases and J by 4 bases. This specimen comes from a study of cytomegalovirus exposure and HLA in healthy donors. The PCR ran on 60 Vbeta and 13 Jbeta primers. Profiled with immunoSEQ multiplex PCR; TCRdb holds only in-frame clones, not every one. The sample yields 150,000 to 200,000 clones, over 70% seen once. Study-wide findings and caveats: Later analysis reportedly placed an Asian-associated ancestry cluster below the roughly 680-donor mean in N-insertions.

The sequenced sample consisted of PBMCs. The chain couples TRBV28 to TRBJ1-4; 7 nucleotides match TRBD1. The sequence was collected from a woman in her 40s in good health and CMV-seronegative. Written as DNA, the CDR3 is TGTGCCAGCAGTTTAACAGGGGTTAATGAAAAACTGTTTTTT. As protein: CASSLTGVNEKLFF.